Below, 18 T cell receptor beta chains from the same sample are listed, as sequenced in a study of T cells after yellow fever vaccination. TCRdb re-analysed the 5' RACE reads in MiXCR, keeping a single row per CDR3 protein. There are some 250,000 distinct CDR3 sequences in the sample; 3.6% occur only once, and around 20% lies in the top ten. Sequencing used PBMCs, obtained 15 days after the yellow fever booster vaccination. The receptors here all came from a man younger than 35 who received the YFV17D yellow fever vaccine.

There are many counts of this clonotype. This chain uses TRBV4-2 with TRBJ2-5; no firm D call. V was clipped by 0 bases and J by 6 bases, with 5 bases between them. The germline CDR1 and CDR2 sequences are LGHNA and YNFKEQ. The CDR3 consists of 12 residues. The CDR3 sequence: CASSQDQQTQYF. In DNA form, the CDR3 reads TGTGCCAGCAGCCAAGATCAGCAGACCCAGTACTTC.

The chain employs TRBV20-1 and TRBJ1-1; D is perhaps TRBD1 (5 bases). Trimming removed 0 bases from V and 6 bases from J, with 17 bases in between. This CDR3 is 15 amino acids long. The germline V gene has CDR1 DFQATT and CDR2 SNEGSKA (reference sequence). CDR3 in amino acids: CSAREGSTGGAEAFF. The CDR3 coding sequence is TGCAGTGCTAGAGAAGGGTCAACGGGAGGGGCTGAAGCTTTCTTT.

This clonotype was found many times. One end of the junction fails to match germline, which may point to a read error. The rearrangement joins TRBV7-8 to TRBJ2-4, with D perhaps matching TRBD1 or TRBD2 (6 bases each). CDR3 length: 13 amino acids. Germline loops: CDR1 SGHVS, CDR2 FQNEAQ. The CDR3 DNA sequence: TGTGCCAGCAGCTTAGTTCAGACAGGACGGAGGGACTTC. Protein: CASSLVQTGRRDF.

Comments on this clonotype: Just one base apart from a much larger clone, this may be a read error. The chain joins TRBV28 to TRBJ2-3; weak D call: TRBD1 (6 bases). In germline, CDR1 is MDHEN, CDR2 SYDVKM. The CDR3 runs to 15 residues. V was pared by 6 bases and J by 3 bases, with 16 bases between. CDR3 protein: CASSPGALPTDTQYF. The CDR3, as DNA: TGTGCCAGCAGCCCAGGGGCGCTACCTACAGATACGCAGTATTTT.

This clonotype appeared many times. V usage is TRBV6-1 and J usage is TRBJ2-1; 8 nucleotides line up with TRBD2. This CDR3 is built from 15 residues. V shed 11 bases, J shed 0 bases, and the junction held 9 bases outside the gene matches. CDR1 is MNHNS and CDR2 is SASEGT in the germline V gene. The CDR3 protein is CAAAGAGGSYNEQFF. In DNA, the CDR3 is TGTGCCGCGGCCGGGGCGGGGGGCTCCTACAATGAGCAGTTCTTC.

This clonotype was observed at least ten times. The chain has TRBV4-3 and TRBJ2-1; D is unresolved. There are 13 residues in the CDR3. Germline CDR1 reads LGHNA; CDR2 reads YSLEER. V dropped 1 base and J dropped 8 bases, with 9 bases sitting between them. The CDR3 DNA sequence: TGCGCCAGCAGCCAAGCCCTAAATCATGAGCAGTTCTTC. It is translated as CASSQALNHEQFF.

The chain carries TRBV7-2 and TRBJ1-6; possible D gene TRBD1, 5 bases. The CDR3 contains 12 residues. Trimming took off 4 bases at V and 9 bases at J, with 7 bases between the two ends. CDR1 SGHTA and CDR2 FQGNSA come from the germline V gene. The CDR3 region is CASSSRASPLHF. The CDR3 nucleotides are TGTGCCAGCAGCTCCAGGGCTTCACCCCTCCACTTT.

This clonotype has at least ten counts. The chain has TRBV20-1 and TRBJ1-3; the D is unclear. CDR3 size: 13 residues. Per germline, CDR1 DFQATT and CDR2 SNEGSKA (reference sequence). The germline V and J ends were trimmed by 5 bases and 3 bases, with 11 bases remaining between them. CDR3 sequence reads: CSAPGIGGNTIYF. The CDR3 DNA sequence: TGCAGTGCTCCGGGGATAGGTGGAAACACCATATATTTT.

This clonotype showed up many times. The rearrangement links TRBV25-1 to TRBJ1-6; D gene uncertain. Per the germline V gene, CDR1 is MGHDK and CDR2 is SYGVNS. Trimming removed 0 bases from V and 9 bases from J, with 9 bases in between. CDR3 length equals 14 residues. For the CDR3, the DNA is TGTGCCAGCAGTGAATACTTTTTGGGTTCACCCCTCCACTTT. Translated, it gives CASSEYFLGSPLHF. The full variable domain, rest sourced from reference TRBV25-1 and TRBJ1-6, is EADIYQTPRYLVIGTGKKITLECSQTMGHDKMYWYQQDPGMELHLIHYSYGVNSTEKGDLSSESTVSRIRTEHFPLTLESARPSHTSQYLCASSEYFLGSPLHFGNGTRLTVT.

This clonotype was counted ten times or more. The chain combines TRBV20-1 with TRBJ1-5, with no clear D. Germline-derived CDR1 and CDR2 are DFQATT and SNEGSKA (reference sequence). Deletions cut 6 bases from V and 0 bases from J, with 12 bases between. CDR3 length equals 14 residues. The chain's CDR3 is CSAAGDYSNQPQHF. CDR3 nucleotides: TGCAGTGCAGCCGGGGATTATAGCAATCAGCCCCAGCATTTT.

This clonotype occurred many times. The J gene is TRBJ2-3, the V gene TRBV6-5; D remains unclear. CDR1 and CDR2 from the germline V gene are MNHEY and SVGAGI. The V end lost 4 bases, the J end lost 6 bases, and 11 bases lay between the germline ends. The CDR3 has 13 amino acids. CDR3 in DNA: TGTGCCAGCAGTTCCCCCTCCCGGGATACGCAGTATTTT. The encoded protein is CASSSPSRDTQYF.

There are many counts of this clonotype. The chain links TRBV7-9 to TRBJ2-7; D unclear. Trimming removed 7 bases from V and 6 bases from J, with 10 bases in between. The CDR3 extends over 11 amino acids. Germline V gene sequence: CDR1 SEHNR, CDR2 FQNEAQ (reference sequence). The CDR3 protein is CASTDSGEQYF. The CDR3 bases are TGTGCCAGCACCGACTCGGGCGAGCAGTACTTC.

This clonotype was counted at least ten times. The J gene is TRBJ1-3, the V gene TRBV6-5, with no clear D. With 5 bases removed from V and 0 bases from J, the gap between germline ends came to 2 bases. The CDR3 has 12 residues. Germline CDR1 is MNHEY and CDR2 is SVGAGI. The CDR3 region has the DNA TGTGCCAGCAGTCCCTCTGGAAACACCATATATTTT. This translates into CASSPSGNTIYF.

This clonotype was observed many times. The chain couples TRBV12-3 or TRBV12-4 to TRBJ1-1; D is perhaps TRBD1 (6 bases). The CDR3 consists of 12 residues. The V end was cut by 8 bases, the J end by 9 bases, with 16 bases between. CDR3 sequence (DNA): TGTGCCAGCCGCAGGGAGGGGGGCAAAGCTTTCTTT. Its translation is CASRREGGKAFF.

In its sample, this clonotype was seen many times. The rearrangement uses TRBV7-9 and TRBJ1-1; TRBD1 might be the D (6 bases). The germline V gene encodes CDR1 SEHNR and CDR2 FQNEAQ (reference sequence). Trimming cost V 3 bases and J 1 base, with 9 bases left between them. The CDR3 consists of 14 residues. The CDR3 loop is CASSFVTGNTEAFF. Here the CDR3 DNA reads TGTGCCAGCAGCTTCGTGACAGGGAACACTGAAGCTTTCTTT.

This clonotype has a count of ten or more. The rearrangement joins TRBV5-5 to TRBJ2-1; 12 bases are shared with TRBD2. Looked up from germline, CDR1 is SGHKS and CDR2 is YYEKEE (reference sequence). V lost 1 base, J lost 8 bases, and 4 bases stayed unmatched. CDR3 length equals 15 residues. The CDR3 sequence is CASSLPSGGAHEQFF. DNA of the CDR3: TGTGCCAGCAGCTTGCCTAGCGGGGGGGCACATGAGCAGTTCTTC. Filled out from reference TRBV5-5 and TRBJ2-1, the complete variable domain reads DAGVTQSPTHLIKTRGQQVTLRCSPISGHKSVSWYQQVLGQGPQFIFQYYEKEERGRGNFPDRFSARQFPNYSSELNVNALLLGDSALYLCASSLPSGGAHEQFFGPGTRLTVL.

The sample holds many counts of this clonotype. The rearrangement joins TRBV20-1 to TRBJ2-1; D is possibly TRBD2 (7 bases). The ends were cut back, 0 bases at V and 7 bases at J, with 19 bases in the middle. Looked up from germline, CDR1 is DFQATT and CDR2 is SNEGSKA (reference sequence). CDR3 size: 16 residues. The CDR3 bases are TGCAGTGCTAGAGATCGGGTTTCGGGGGGCTGGAATGAGCAGTTCTTC. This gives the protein CSARDRVSGGWNEQFF.

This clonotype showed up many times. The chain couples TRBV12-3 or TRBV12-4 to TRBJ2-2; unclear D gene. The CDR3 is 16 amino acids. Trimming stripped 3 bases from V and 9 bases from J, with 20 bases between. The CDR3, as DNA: TGTGCCAGCAGTTTCCCGCCAGAACAGCGTATCCGGGAGCTGTTTTTT. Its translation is CASSFPPEQRIRELFF.